A single sample is the source of the 13 T cell receptor beta chains below, sequenced in a study of human T cells and chemical hapten exposure. TCRdb re-derived calls from the RACE reads in MiXCR, one entry per CDR3 protein. The repertoire holds roughly 38,000 distinct CDR3 sequences, with approximately 7.6% as singletons. Specified time point: pre-sensitization, week 0. Indicated treatment: therapeutic diphenylcyclopropenone sensitization with weekly scalp DPC. The specimen was whole blood, collected in connection with sensitization to the hapten diphenylcyclopropenone (DPC). The receptors shown here come from a woman between 50 and 59 years old with alopecia areata. Some clones in this sample may be carry-over from other donors' samples.

This clonotype was seen at least ten times. The chain joins TRBV12-3 or TRBV12-4 to TRBJ2-7; 8 bases are a match to TRBD2. J was trimmed by 2 bases and V by 6 bases; bases with no gene match: 9. This CDR3 region has 15 residues. The CDR3 nucleotides are TGTGCCAGCAGCAGTCCGGGACTAGAGGCCTACGAGCAGTACTTC. Protein: CASSSPGLEAYEQYF.

The sample holds many counts of this clonotype. The chain couples TRBV7-9 to TRBJ2-7; D perhaps matches TRBD1 (6 bases). The CDR3 covers 15 residues. V was pared by 0 bases and J by 1 base, with 10 bases between. Germline values: CDR1 SEHNR, CDR2 FQNEAQ (reference sequence). Here the CDR3 reads CASSLAQGKSYEQYF. The CDR3 bases are TGTGCCAGCAGCTTAGCCCAGGGGAAATCCTACGAGCAGTACTTC.

This rearrangement joins TRBV14 to TRBJ2-1; D remains unclear. The V end lost 1 base, the J end lost 6 bases, and 7 bases lay between the germline ends. The CDR3 is 13 amino acids. Germline V gives CDR1 SGHDN, CDR2 FVKESK. CDR3 protein: CASSQARLNEQFF. DNA of the CDR3: TGTGCCAGCAGCCAAGCCAGACTCAATGAGCAGTTCTTC.

The sample holds many counts of this clonotype. CDR3: CASSPDEVKPQHF. Here the CDR3 DNA reads TGTGCCAGCAGCCCCGACGAAGTGAAGCCCCAGCATTTT. The rearrangement uses TRBV7-3 and TRBJ1-5, with D unclear. V shed 5 bases and J shed 8 bases, with 13 bases lying between them. CDR3 length equals 13 residues. CDR1 is SGHTA and CDR2 is FQGTGA in the germline V gene.

This clonotype was recorded at least ten times. The chain employs TRBV27 and TRBJ2-3; the D gene is possibly TRBD1 (5 bases). The ends were cut back, 4 bases at V and 2 bases at J, with 10 bases in the middle. Germline lookup yields CDR1 MNHEY and CDR2 SMNVEV (reference sequence). The CDR3 covers 14 residues. The CDR3 loop is CASSWGRATDTQYF. In DNA form, the CDR3 reads TGTGCCAGCAGTTGGGGCAGGGCCACAGATACGCAGTATTTT.

This clonotype showed up many times. CDR3 nucleotide sequence: TGCGCCAGCAGCCAAGATGCTAGCGGGAGCCCCGGGGGAACCTACGAGCAGTACTTC. Amino acid sequence: CASSQDASGSPGGTYEQYF. This chain connects TRBV4-3 to TRBJ2-7; TRBD2 agrees at 10 bases. Germline loops: CDR1 LGHNA, CDR2 YSLEER. CDR3 length equals 19 residues. Trimming took 0 bases from V and 2 from J; bases not matched to a gene: 13.

This clonotype has just a few counts. The J gene is TRBJ2-1, the V gene TRBV11-1; no firm D call. Trimming took off 5 bases at V and 4 bases at J, with 9 bases between the two ends. CDR3 size: 13 residues. CDR1 and CDR2 from the germline V gene are SGHAT and FQDESV (reference sequence). In DNA, the CDR3 is TGTGCCAGCAGCCTCCGAAGATACAATGAGCAGTTCTTC. Amino acid sequence: CASSLRRYNEQFF.

This clonotype showed up many times. The CDR3 DNA follows: TGTGCCAGCAGCTTAGGGTTTGCAGATACGCAGTATTTT. It translates to CASSLGFADTQYF. V gene TRBV7-6 combines with J gene TRBJ2-3; the D is unclear. The CDR3 consists of 13 residues. Germline-derived CDR1 and CDR2 are SGHVS and FNYEAQ. V was pared by 1 base and J by 4 bases, with 6 bases between.

CDR3 bases: TGTGCCTGGAGTGTGTTTGGGGGCAGCCAGCCCCAGCATTTT. Its protein product is CAWSVFGGSQPQHF. The J gene is TRBJ1-5, the V gene TRBV30, with D possibly matching TRBD1 (6 bases). Germline lookup yields CDR1 GTSNPN and CDR2 SVGIG (reference sequence). This CDR3 region has 14 residues. Trimming stripped 0 bases from V and 7 bases from J, with 13 bases between.

This chain joins TRBV6-5 and TRBJ1-1; D gene ambiguous. V gave up 6 bases and J gave up 6 bases, with 14 bases separating them. The CDR3 extends over 13 amino acids. Germline values: CDR1 MNHEY, CDR2 SVGAGI. The CDR3, as DNA: TGTGCCAGCAGCCCCCCGACGGGAGCTGAAGCTTTCTTT. Encoded protein: CASSPPTGAEAFF.

This clonotype was picked up many times. The chain has TRBV18 and TRBJ2-2; D is ambiguous. Trimming took 1 base from V and 1 from J, leaving 7 bases between them. Germline assignment: CDR1 KGHSH and CDR2 LQKENI. The CDR3 is 15 residues long. CDR3 nucleotides: TGTGCCAGCTCACCACGGCAGGAGAACACCGGGGAGCTGTTTTTT. As protein: CASSPRQENTGELFF. Variable domain in full (rest from reference TRBV18 and TRBJ2-2): NAGVMQNPRHLVRRRGQEARLRCSPMKGHSHVYWYRQLPEEGLKFMVYLQKENIIDESGMPKERFSAEFPKEGPSILRIQQVVRGDSAAYFCASSPRQENTGELFFGEGSRLTVL.

The chain links TRBV30 to TRBJ1-2, with unresolved D. Trimming took off 3 bases at V and 8 bases at J, with 10 bases between the two ends. Germline V lookup: CDR1 GTSNPN, CDR2 SVGIG (reference sequence). The CDR3 totals 11 residues. The CDR3 DNA follows: TGTGCCTGGAGCCCCGGCGGCGGCTACACCTTC. Encoded protein: CAWSPGGGYTF.

This clonotype showed up many times. The chain is built from TRBV29-1 and TRBJ2-3; D not certain. Germline V CDR1 and CDR2: SQVTM, ANQGSEA. The CDR3 spans 11 residues. V was shortened by 5 bases and J by 4 bases, with 7 bases between the two germline ends. DNA for the CDR3: TGCAGCGTTACCGTAGCAGATACGCAGTATTTT. This encodes CSVTVADTQYF.